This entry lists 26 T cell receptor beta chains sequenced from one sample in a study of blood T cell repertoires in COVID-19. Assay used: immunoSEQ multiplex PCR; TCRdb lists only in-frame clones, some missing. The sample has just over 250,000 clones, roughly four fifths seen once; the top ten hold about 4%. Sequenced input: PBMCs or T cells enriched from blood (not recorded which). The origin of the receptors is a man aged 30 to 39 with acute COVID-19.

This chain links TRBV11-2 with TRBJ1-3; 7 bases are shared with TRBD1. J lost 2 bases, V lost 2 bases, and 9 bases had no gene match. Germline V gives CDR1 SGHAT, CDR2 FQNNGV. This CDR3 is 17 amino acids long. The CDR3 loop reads CASSLMDRGTAGNTIYF. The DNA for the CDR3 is TGTGCCAGCAGCTTAATGGATAGAGGGACAGCTGGAAACACCATATATTTT. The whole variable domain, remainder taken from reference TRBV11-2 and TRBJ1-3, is EAGVAQSPRYKIIEKRQSVAFWCNPISGHATLYWYQQILGQGPKLLIQFQNNGVVDDSQLPKDRFSAERLKGVDSTLKIQPAKLEDSAVYLCASSLMDRGTAGNTIYFGEGSWLTVV.

For the CDR3, the DNA is TGCAGTGCTAGTCGGGACAGGGAAGGGAAGCGCGATGGCTACACCTTC. As protein: CSASRDREGKRDGYTF. The chain employs TRBV20-1 and TRBJ1-2; 9 bases map to TRBD1. CDR3 length: 16 amino acids. Per germline, CDR1 DFQATT and CDR2 SNEGSKA (reference sequence). Trimming removed 3 bases from V and 6 bases from J; junction bases left unmatched: 14.

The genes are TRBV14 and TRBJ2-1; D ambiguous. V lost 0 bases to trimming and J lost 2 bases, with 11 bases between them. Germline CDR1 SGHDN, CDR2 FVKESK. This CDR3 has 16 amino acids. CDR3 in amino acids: CASSQDLAFPYNEQFF. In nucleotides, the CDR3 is TGTGCCAGCAGCCAAGACTTAGCCTTCCCCTACAATGAGCAGTTCTTC.

The CDR3 region has the DNA TGTGCCTGGAGAGCCCTCACTAGCGGGAGTAGGGATACGCAGTATTTT. Its protein product is CAWRALTSGSRDTQYF. The V call is TRBV30, the J call TRBJ2-3, with TRBD2 matching 11 bases. The germline V gene encodes CDR1 GTSNPN and CDR2 SVGIG (reference sequence). V lost 3 bases, J lost 6 bases, and 11 bases stayed unmatched. This CDR3 comprises 16 residues.

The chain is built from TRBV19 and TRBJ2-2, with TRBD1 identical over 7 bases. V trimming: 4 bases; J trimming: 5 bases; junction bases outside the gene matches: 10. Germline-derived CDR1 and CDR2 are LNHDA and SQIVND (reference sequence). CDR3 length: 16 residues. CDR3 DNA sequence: TGTGCCAGTAGTACCCGGCAGGGGGTTGGGACCGGGGAGCTGTTTTTT. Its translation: CASSTRQGVGTGELFF.

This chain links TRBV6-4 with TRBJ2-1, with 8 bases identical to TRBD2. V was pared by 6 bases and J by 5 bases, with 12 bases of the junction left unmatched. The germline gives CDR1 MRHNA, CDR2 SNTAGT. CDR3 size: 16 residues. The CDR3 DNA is TGTGCCAGCAGCAACGGAGCGGGAGTAAGTCACAATGAGCAGTTCTTC. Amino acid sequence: CASSNGAGVSHNEQFF.

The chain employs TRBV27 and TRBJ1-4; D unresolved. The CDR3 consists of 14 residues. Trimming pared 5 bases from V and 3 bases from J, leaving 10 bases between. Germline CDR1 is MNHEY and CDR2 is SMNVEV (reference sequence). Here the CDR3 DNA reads TGTGCCAGCAGTCCTAGTCGGGCTAATGAAAAACTGTTTTTT. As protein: CASSPSRANEKLFF.

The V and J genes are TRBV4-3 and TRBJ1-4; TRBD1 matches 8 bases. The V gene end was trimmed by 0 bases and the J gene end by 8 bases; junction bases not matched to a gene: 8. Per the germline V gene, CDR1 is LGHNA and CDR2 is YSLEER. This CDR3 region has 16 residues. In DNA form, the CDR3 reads TGCGCCAGCAGCCAAGAAACCGGGACAGGACAAGAAAAACTGTTTTTT. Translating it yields CASSQETGTGQEKLFF.

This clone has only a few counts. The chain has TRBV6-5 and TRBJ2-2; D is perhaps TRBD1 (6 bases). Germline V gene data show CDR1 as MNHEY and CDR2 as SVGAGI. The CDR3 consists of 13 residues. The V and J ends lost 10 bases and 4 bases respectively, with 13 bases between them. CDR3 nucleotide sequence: TGTGCCATCGATAGGGGGACCACCGGGGAGCTGTTTTTT. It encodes CAIDRGTTGELFF.

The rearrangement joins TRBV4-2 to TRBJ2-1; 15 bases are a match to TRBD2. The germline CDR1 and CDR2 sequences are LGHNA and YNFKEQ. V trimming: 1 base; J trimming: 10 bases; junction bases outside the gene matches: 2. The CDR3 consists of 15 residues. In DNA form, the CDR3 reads TGTGCCAGCAGCCAAGGGGGGACTAGCGGGAGGGAGCAGTTCTTC. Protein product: CASSQGGTSGREQFF.

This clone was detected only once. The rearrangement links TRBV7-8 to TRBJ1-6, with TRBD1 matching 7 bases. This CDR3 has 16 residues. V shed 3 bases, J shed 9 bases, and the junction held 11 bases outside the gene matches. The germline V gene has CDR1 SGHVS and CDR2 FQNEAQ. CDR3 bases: TGTGCCAGCAGCTTGGGACAGTCAGGGCATAGTTCACCCCTCCACTTT. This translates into CASSLGQSGHSSPLHF.

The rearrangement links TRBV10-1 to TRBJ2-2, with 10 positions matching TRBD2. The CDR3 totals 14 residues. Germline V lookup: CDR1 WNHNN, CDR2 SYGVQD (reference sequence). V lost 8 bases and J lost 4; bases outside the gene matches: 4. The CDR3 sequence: CASELAGVTGELFF. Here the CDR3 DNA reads TGCGCCAGCGAGCTAGCGGGAGTCACCGGGGAGCTGTTTTTT.

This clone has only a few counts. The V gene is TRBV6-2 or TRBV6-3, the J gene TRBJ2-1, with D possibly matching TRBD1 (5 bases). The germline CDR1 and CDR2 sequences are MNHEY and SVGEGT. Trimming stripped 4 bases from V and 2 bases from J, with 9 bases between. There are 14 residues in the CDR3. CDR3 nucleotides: TGTGCCAGCAGTTCACAGGTTACCTACAATGAGCAGTTCTTC. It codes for CASSSQVTYNEQFF.

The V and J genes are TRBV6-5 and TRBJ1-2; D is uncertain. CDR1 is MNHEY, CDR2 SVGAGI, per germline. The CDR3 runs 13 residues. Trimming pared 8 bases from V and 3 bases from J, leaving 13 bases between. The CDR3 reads CASAPGEDYGYTF. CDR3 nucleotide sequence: TGTGCCAGCGCTCCGGGAGAAGACTATGGCTACACCTTC.

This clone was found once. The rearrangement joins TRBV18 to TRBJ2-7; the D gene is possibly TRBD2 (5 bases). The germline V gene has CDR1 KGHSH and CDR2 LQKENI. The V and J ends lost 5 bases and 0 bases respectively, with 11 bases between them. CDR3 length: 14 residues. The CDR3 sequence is CASSGLGSSYEQYV. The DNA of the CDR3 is TGTGCCAGCTCAGGACTTGGGAGCTCCTACGAGCAGTACGTC.

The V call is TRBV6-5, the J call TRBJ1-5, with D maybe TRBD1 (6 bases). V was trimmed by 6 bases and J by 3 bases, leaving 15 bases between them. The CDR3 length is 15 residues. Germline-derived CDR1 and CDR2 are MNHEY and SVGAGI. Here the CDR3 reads CASRTTGTDNQPQHF. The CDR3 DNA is TGTGCCAGCAGGACCACAGGGACGGACAATCAGCCCCAGCATTTT.

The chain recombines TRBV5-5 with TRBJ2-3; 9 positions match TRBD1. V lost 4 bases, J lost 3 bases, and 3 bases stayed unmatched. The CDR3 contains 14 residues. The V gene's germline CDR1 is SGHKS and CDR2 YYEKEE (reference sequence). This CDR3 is CASSRGQGTDTQYF. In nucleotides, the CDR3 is TGTGCCAGCAGCAGGGGACAGGGAACAGATACGCAGTATTTT.

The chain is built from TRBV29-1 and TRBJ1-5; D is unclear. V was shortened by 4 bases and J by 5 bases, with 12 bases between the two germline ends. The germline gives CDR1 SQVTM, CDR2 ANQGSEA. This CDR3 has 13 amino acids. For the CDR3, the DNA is TGCAGCGTTGGTGTGTCGGGAGATCAGCCCCAGCATTTT. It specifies CSVGVSGDQPQHF.

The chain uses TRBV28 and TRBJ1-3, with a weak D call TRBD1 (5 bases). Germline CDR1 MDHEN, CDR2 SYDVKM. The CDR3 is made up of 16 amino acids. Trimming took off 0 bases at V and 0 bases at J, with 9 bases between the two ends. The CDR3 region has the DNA TGTGCCAGCAGTTTATGGGACACTCCCTCTGGAAACACCATATATTTT. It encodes CASSLWDTPSGNTIYF.

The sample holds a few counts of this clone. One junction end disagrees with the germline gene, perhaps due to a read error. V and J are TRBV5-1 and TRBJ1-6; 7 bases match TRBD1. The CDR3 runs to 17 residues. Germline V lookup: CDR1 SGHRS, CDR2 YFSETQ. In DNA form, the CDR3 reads TGTGCCAGCAGCTTTGGGGACAGCAGCTCCTATAATTCACCCCTCCACTTT. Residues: CASSFGDSSSYNSPLHF.

The CDR3 coding sequence is TGTGCCAGCAGAGAGGACACGGTCCTTGGGAAACTGTTTTTT. This codes for CASREDTVLGKLFF. This chain uses TRBV6-5 with TRBJ1-4; possibly TRBD1 for D (5 bases). Germline V CDR1 and CDR2: MNHEY, SVGAGI. V lost 6 bases, J lost 11 bases, and 19 bases lay in between. CDR3 length: 14 amino acids.

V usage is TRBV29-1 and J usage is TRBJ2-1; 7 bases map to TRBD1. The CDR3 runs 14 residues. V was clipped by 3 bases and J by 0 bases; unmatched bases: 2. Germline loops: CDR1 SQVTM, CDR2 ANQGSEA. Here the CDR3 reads CSVEGQSSYNEQFF. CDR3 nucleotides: TGCAGCGTTGAGGGACAGAGCTCCTACAATGAGCAGTTCTTC.

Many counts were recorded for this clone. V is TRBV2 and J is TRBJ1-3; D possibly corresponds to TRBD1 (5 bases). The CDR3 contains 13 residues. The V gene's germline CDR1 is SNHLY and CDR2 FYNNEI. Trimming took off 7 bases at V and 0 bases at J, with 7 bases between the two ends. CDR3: CASKQDSGNTIYF. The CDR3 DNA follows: TGTGCCAGCAAACAGGACTCTGGAAACACCATATATTTT.

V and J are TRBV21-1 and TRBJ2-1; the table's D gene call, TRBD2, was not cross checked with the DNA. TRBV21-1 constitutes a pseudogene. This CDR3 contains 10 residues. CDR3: CASSAGPQFF. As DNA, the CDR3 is TGTGCCAGCAGCGCGGGACCGCAGTTCTTC.

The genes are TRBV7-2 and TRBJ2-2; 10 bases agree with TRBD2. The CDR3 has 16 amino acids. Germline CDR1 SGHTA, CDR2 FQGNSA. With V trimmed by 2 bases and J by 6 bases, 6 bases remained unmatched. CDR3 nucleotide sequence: TGTGCCAGCAGCTTAACTAGCGGGAAGGTTTCCGGGGAGCTGTTTTTT. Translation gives CASSLTSGKVSGELFF.

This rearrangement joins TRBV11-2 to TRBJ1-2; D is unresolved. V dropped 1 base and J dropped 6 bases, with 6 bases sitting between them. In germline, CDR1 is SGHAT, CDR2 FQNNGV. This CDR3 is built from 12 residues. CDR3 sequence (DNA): TGTGCCAGCAGCTTAGTGGGAGATGGCTACACCTTC. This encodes CASSLVGDGYTF.